The clone carrying this TCR beta chain appeared a few times. Its cognate antigen is unknown. These data belong to a study of T cells after yellow fever vaccination. The ends were cut back, 10 bases at V and 0 bases at J, with 6 bases in the middle. CDR1 is ENHRY and CDR2 is SYGVKD in the germline V gene. This CDR3 is built from 12 residues. Production of TCR cDNA was by 5'RACE template switching, which also added a universal primer site and UMIs. TCRdb recomputed calls from the 5' RACE reads with MiXCR, one row per CDR3 protein. The table has roughly 250,000 distinct CDR3 sequences, roughly 13% seen once; the top ten hold about 0.51%. Study results and limitations: Only a minor proportion of clonotypes was detected across both CD4 and CD8 compartments.

The J gene is TRBJ2-2, the V gene TRBV10-3; no clear D gene. The clonotype comes from a man aged 30 to 39 who received the YFV17D yellow fever vaccine. This specimen was CD4+ T cells sorted from PBMCs, taken 45 days after the yellow fever booster vaccination. Written as DNA, the CDR3 is TGTGCCACCTCAACGAACACCGGGGAGCTGTTTTTT. This encodes CATSTNTGELFF.